This TCR beta chain was sequenced during a study of blood T cell repertoires in COVID-19. This CDR3 has 17 amino acids. J lost 0 bases, V lost 8 bases, and 9 bases had no gene match. CDR1 is LGHDT and CDR2 is YNNKEL in the germline V gene (reference sequence). Per the authors' pipeline: Reference gene primer amplification gave nucleated cell count estimates. Clones were sequenced by immunoSEQ multiplex PCR, and TCRdb holds only the in-frame ones, with some missing. V and J calls and clone size are given by that table; D and trimming were obtained from the DNA. The data hold about 200,000 clones, with about nine tenths observed a single time.

V and J are TRBV3-1 (or the pseudogene TRBV3-2) and TRBJ2-2, with TRBD2 matching over 10 bases. This receptor was obtained from a man younger than 35 with active or convalescent COVID-19. What was sequenced was peripheral blood. The CDR3 nucleotides read TGTGCCAGCCAAGACTTTAGCGGGGGGACGAACACCGGGGAGCTGTTTTTT. Protein product: CASQDFSGGTNTGELFF.